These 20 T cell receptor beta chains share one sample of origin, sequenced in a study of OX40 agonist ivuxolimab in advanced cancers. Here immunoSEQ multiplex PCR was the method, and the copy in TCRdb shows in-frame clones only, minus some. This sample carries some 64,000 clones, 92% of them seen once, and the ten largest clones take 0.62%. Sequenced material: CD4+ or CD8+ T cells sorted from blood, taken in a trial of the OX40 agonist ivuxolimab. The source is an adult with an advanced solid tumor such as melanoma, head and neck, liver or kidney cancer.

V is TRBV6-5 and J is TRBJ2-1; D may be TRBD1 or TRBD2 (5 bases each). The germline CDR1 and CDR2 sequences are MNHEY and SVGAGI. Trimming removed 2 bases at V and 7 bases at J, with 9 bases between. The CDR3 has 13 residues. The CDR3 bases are TGTGCCAGCAGTTACGAGGGGAAGAATGAGCAGTTCTTC. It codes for CASSYEGKNEQFF.

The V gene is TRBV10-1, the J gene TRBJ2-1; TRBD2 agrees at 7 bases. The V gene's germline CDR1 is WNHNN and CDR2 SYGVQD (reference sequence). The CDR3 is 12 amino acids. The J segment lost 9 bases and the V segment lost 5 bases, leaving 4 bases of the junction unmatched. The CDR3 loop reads CASSPREGEQFF. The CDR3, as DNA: TGCGCCAGCAGTCCCAGGGAGGGTGAGCAGTTCTTC.

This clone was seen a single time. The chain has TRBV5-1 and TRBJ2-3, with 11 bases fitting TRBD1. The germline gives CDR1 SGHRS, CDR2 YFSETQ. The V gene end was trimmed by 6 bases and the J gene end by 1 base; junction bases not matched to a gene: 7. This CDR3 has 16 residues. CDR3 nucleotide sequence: TGCGCCAGCATCCAGGCGGGACAGGGGGGCACAGATACGCAGTATTTT. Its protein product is CASIQAGQGGTDTQYF.

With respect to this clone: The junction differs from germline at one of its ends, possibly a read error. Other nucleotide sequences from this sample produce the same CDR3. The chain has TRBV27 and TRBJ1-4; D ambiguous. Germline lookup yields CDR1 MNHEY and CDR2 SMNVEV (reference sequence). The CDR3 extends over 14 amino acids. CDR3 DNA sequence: TGTGCCAGCAGTTTACAGCTGGGAGGAGAAAAGCTGTTTTTT. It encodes CASSLQLGGEKLFF.

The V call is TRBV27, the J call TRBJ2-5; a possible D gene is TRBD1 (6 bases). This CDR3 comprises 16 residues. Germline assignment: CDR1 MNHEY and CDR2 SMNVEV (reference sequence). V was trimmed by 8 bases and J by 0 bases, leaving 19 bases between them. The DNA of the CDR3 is TGTGCCAGCTCTGGGCTGGGGGCGGGTAACCAAGAGACCCAGTACTTC. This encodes CASSGLGAGNQETQYF.

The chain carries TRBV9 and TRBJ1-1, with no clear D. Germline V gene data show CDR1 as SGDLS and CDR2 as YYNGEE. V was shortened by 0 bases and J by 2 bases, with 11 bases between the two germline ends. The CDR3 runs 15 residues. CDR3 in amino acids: CASSVGDQANTEAFF. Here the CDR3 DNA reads TGTGCCAGCAGCGTAGGCGACCAGGCAAACACTGAAGCTTTCTTT.

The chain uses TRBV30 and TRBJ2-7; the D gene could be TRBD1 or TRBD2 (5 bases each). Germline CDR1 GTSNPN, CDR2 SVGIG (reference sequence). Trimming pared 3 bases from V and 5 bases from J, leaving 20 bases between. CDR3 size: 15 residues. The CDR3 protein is CAWRGTGTLRDEQYF. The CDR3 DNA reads TGTGCCTGGAGAGGTACCGGGACCCTCCGGGACGAGCAGTACTTC.

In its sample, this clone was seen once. CDR3 nucleotides: TGTGCCAGCAGACAGGGTTCGCTCGAGCAGTACTTC. This encodes CASRQGSLEQYF. The chain joins TRBV6-5 to TRBJ2-7; D possibly corresponds to TRBD1 (6 bases). CDR1 MNHEY and CDR2 SVGAGI come from the germline V gene. The CDR3 is 12 residues long. The germline V and J ends were trimmed by 6 bases and 6 bases, with 12 bases remaining between them.

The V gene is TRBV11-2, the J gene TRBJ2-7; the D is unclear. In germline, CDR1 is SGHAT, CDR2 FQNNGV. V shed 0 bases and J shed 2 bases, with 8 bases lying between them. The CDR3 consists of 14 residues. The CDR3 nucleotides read TGTGCCAGCAGCTTAGAGACAAGGGCCTACGAGCAGTACTTC. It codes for CASSLETRAYEQYF.

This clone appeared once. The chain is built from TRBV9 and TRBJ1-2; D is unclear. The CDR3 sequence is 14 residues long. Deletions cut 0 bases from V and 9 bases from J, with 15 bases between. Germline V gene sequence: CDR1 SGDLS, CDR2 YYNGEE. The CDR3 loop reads CASSVAPTGGSYTF. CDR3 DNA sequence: TGTGCCAGCAGCGTAGCTCCTACCGGAGGGAGCTACACCTTC.

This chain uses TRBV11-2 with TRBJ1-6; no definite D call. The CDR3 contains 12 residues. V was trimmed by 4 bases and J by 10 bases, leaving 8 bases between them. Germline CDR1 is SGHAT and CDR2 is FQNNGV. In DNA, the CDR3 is TGTGCCAGCAGCTCGCTCGGGTCACCCCTCCACTTT. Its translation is CASSSLGSPLHF.

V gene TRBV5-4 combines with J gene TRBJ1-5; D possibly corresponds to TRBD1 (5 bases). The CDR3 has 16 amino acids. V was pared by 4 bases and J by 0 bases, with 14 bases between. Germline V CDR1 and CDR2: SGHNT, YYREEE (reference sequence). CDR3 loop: CASSTRQLYSNQPQHF. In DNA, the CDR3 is TGTGCCAGCAGCACTCGACAGCTATATAGCAATCAGCCCCAGCATTTT.

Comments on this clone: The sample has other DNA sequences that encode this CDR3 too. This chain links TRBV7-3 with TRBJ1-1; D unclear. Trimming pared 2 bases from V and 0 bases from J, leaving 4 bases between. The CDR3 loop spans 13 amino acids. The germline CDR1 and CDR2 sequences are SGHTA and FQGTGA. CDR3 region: CASSLGMNTEAFF. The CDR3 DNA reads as TGTGCCAGCAGCTTAGGGATGAACACTGAAGCTTTCTTT.

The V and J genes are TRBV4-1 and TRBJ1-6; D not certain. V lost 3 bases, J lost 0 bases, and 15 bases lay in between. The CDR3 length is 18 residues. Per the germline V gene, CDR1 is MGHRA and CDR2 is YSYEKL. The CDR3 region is CASSQPDDRGSYNSPLHF. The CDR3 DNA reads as TGCGCCAGCAGCCAGCCCGACGACCGAGGCTCCTATAATTCACCCCTCCACTTT.

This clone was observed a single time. CDR3 residues: CASSPIPSGRLEQYF. CDR3 DNA: TGTGCCAGCAGCCCCATTCCAAGCGGGAGACTCGAGCAGTACTTC. V gene TRBV11-2 combines with J gene TRBJ2-7; 8 positions match TRBD2. Unmatched junction bases numbered 12, after V lost 5 bases and J lost 6 bases. In germline, CDR1 is SGHAT, CDR2 FQNNGV. This CDR3 has 15 amino acids.

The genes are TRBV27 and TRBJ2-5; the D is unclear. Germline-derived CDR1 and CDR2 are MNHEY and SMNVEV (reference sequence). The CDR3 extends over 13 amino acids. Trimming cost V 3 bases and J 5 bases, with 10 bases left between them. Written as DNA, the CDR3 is TGTGCCAGCAGTTTTGGTCAGATCGAGACCCAGTACTTC. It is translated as CASSFGQIETQYF.

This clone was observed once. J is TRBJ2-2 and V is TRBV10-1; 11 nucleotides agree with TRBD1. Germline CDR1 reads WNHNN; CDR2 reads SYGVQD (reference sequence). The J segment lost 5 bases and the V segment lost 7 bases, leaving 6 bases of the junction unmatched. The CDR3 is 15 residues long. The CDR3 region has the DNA TGCGCCAGCATGCCCGGGACAGGGGGTACCGGGGAGCTGTTTTTT. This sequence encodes CASMPGTGGTGELFF.

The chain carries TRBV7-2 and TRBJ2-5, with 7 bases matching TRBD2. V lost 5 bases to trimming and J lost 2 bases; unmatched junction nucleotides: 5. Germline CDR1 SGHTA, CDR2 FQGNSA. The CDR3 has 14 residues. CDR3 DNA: TGTGCCAGCAGCCCTCAGCGGGGACAAGAGACCCAGTACTTC. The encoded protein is CASSPQRGQETQYF.

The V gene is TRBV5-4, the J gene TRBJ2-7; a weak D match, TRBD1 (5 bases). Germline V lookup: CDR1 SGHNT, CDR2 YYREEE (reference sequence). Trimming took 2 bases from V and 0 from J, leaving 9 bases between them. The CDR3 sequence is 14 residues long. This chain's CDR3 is CASSFARGSYEQYF. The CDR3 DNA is TGTGCCAGCAGCTTCGCTAGGGGCTCCTACGAGCAGTACTTC.

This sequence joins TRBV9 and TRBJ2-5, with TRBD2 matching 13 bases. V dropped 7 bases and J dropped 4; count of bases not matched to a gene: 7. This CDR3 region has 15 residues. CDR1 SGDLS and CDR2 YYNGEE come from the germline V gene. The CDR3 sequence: CASSWTSGGPETQYF. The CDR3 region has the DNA TGTGCCAGCTCCTGGACTAGCGGGGGCCCAGAGACCCAGTACTTC.